The source of this T cell receptor (beta chain) is a study of breast tumors, draining lymph nodes, adjacent tissues. Study findings and constraints: Most tumor T cells seemingly derive from lymph node, then expand in tumor. Tumor and nontumor repertoires were significantly more similar in luminal-like than in basal-like breast cancer.

A note on this clonotype: The antigen is undetermined.

MiXCR, applied by TCRdb to the multiplex PCR reads, yields one record per CDR3 protein. The sample carries tens of thousands of distinct CDR3 sequences, under 75% recorded once. This CDR3 has 15 residues. CDR1 and CDR2 (germline): SGHTA, FQGTGA. V shed 4 bases and J shed 3 bases, with 12 bases lying between them. The origin of this receptor is a female donor with breast cancer. Some clones in this sample may be carry-over from other donors' samples. The chain is built from TRBV7-3 and TRBJ1-4; D is perhaps TRBD1 (5 bases). Sequenced input: breast tumor tissue. The CDR3 DNA sequence: TGTGCCAGCAGCTCCCAGGGAGGGTCTAATGAAAAACTGTTTTTT. Protein sequence: CASSSQGGSNEKLFF.